The present entry profiles one T cell receptor beta chain with its context. Its target is unknown. One junction end disagrees with the germline gene, perhaps due to a read error. This CDR3 has 12 amino acids. Per the germline V gene, CDR1 is ENHRY and CDR2 is SYGVKD. In each case, RNA was isolated and then reverse transcribed into cDNA as the sequencing template. Generated by immunoSEQ multiplex PCR, the TCRdb table keeps only in-frame clones and is missing some. The sample lists roughly 100,000 clones, approximately 60% occurring once. This record comes from a study of CD8+ T cells in alopecia areata. Sorting of CD4+ and CD8+ T cells was performed on PBMCs. Findings and caveats of the study: Scalp sequencing captures resident alphabeta T cells of normal skin too. Especially in alopecia totalis/universalis, lesional scalp showed greater clonality than normal scalp did.

The chain employs TRBV10-3 and TRBJ2-2, with D unresolved. The clonotype originates from a human donor in good health. The sequencing sample was made of CD4+ T cells sorted from blood. For the CDR3, the DNA is TGTGCCATGAGTGAGTTACGAGGGGAGCTGTTTTTT. It yields the protein CAMSELRGELFF.